The text below deals with one T cell receptor (beta chain). Its target is unknown. Here immunoSEQ multiplex PCR was the method, and the copy in TCRdb shows in-frame clones only, minus some. The sample has about 5,400 clones; about two thirds are singletons. These data are taken from a study of early stage breast cancer tumors. The wider study: Each sample averaged approximately 9.6-fold read coverage. Findings of the study overall: Enriched TCRB sequences shared across patients were mostly commonly generated sequences.

The CDR3 contains 17 residues. Germline V CDR1 and CDR2: MNHNS, SASEGT. V dropped 2 bases and J dropped 0; count of bases not matched to a gene: 8. The gene calls are TRBV6-1 and TRBJ2-3; 7 nucleotides agree with TRBD1. The sequence was obtained from a person in their sixties or seventies with breast cancer. Input material: breast tumor tissue. The DNA for the CDR3 is TGTGCCAGCAGTGAACATTTTGGGACAGCGAGCACAGATACGCAGTATTTT. This translates into CASSEHFGTASTDTQYF.